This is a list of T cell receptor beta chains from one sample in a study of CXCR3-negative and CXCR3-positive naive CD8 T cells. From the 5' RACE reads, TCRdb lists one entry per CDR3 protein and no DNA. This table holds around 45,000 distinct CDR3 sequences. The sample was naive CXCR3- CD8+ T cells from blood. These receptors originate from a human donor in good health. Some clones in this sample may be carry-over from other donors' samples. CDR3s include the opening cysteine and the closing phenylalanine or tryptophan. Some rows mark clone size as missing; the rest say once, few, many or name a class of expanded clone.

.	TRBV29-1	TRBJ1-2	CSAGTFRGGYTF
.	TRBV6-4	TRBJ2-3	CASSATSVTDTQYF
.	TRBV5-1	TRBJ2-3	CASSLALGALGDTQYF
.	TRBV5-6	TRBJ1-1	CASSLAVSGIPGDGTEAFF
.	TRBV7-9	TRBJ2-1	CASSLAGGGLYNEQFF
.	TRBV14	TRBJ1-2	CASSIGQQNYGYTF
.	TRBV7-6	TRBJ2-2	CASSSYVGTELFF
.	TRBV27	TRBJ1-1	CASSPLEGLNTEAFF
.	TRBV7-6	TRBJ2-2	CASSRRTAQSAGELFF
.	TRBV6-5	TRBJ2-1	CASSQGRYNEQFF
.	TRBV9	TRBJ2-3	CASSVDEGRDTQYF
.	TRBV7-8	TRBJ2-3	CASSQGYPDTQYF
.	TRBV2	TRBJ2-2	CASSLSTGTNTGELFF
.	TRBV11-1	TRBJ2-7	CASRPGSGSYEQYF
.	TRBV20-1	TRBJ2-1	CSARDLDSYNEQFF
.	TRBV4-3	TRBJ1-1	CASSQYSNLNTEAFF
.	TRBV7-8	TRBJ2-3	CASSYTIGVGTDTQYF
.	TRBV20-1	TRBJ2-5	CSAPNLGQGQETQYF
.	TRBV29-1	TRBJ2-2	CSVESGDTGELFF
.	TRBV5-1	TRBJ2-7	CASSPGIGFEQYF
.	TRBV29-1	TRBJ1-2	CSATWTSGSPLGYTF
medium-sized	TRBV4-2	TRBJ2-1	CASSQDDTSGGNEQFF
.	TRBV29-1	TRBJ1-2	CSVVTWGQGLGGYTF
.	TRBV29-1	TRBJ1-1	CSVFRLDRDTEAFF
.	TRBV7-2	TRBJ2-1	CASSRGAASGNEQFF
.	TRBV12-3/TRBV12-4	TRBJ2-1	CASRVSSYNEQFF
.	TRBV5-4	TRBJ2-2	CATRTGPMDTGELFF
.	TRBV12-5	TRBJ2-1	CASTSPGISYNEQFF
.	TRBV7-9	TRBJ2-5	CASSFSANQETQYF
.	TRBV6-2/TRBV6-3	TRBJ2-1	CASSYWRGGRNEQFF
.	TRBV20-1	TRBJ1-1	CSEVWGTEAFF
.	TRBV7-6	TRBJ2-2	CASSFERAGELFF
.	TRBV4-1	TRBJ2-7	CASSLGQGEFYEQYF
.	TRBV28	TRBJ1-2	CASSLPGAYGYTF
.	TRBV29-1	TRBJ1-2	CSVEGTGDYGYTF
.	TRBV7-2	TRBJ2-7	CASSLVGSGDEQYF
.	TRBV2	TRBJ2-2	CASSHSEGTANTGELFF
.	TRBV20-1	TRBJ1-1	CSARAGRENTEAFF
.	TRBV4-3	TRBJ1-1	CASSQDLAGTEAFF
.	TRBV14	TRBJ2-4	CASSQDSGTGYKNIQYF
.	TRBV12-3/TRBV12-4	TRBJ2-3	CASSFEESTDTQYF
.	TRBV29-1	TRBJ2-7	CSVEQGDYEQYF
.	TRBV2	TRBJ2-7	CASSVAGQYEQYF
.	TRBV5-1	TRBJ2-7	CASSLVGETYEQYF
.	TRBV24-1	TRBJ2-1	CATAWNNEQFF